The 8 T cell receptor beta chains presented below share a single source sample, sequenced in a study of blood T cell repertoires in COVID-19. Measured with immunoSEQ multiplex PCR; TCRdb has only the in-frame clones, and not every one. The sample lists roughly 370,000 clones, around nine tenths occurring once. Material for sequencing was PBMCs or T cells enriched from blood (not recorded which). The source of these receptors is a woman aged 45 to 65 who had recovered from COVID-19.

This chain links TRBV24-1 with TRBJ2-3; TRBD1 might be the D (6 bases). This CDR3 comprises 16 residues. The V and J ends lost 5 bases and 3 bases respectively, with 17 bases between them. Germline V gene lookup returns CDR1 KGHDR and CDR2 SFDVKD. CDR3 loop: CATSGNRVLSTDTQYF. The CDR3 bases are TGTGCCACCAGTGGCAACAGGGTATTGAGTACAGATACGCAGTATTTT.

The V call is TRBV6-5, the J call TRBJ2-1; 10 bases fit TRBD2. Unmatched junction bases numbered 4, after V lost 6 bases and J lost 2 bases. Per the germline V gene, CDR1 is MNHEY and CDR2 is SVGAGI. The CDR3 contains 15 residues. The CDR3 here is CASSDLAGAYNEQFF. CDR3 DNA sequence: TGTGCCAGCAGCGACCTAGCGGGGGCCTACAATGAGCAGTTCTTC.

The genes are TRBV13 and TRBJ1-1, with 7 bases aligning to TRBD1. The germline CDR1 and CDR2 sequences are PRHDT and FYEKMQ (reference sequence). This CDR3 is 14 amino acids long. Germline trimming cut 3 bases from V and 5 bases from J; bases unmatched to any gene: 6. The CDR3 coding sequence is TGTGCCAGCAGCTTTTATCAGGGGGGAACTGAAGCTTTCTTT. It encodes CASSFYQGGTEAFF.

V is TRBV11-1 and J is TRBJ1-1, with D perhaps TRBD1 (5 bases). The length of the CDR3 is 14 residues. Germline loops: CDR1 SGHAT, CDR2 FQDESV (reference sequence). The V end was cut by 5 bases, the J end by 5 bases, with 15 bases between. CDR3 sequence: CASSLQGSGTEAFF. Here the CDR3 DNA reads TGTGCCAGCAGCCTCCAGGGAAGTGGGACTGAAGCTTTCTTT.

This chain uses TRBV7-2 with TRBJ2-3; 7 positions match TRBD2. The CDR3 runs 14 residues. V was pared by 3 bases and J by 5 bases, with 5 bases of the junction left unmatched. Per germline, CDR1 SGHTA and CDR2 FQGNSA. CDR3 sequence reads: CASSLTSLLDTQYF. The CDR3 coding sequence is TGTGCCAGCAGCTTGACTAGCTTGTTAGATACGCAGTATTTT.

The V and J genes are TRBV19 and TRBJ1-2; D is possibly TRBD1 (6 bases). Germline V gene sequence: CDR1 LNHDA, CDR2 SQIVND (reference sequence). V lost 1 base and J 7 bases, leaving 13 bases between the germline ends. This CDR3 is built from 14 residues. The CDR3 is CASSIGRGRVGYTF. CDR3 bases: TGTGCCAGTAGTATAGGCAGGGGTAGGGTTGGCTACACCTTC. The full variable domain, with the rest looked up from reference TRBV19 and TRBJ1-2, is DGGITQSPKYLFRKEGQNVTLSCEQNLNHDAMYWYRQDPGQGLRLIYYSQIVNDFQKGDIAEGYSVSREKKESFPLTVTSAQKNPTAFYLCASSIGRGRVGYTFGSGTRLTVV.

The chain uses TRBV7-2 and TRBJ1-2, with D perhaps matching TRBD1 (5 bases). CDR3 length: 13 residues. V lost 2 bases, J lost 7 bases, and 11 bases lay in between. Germline V lookup: CDR1 SGHTA, CDR2 FQGNSA. In nucleotides, the CDR3 is TGTGCCAGCAGCTTACCGGGGGAGGGTGGCTACACCTTC. Its translation: CASSLPGEGGYTF.

This sequence joins TRBV7-9 and TRBJ2-1, with TRBD2 matching 12 bases. V shed 5 bases and J 5 bases; nucleotides not matched to a gene: 7. Germline V CDR1 and CDR2: SEHNR, FQNEAQ (reference sequence). This CDR3 has 16 residues. The CDR3 bases are TGTGCCAGCAGCACACCCACTAGCGGGGGGAACAATGAGCAGTTCTTC. Translating it yields CASSTPTSGGNNEQFF.